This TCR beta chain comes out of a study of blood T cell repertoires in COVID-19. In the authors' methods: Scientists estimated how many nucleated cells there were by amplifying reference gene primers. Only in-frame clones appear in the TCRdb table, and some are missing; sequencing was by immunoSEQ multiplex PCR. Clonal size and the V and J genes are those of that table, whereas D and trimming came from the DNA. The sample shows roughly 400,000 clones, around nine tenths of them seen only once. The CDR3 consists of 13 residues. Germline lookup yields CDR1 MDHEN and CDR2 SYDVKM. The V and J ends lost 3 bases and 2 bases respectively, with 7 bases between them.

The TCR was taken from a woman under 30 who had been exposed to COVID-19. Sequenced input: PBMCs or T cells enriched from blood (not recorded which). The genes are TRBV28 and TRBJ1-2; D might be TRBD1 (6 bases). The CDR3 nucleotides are TGTGCCAGCAGTTTCCAGGGGAACTATGGCTACACCTTC. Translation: CASSFQGNYGYTF.